Shown below are 9 T cell receptor beta chains from a single sample sequenced in a study of blood T cell repertoires in COVID-19. The protocol was immunoSEQ multiplex PCR, while the TCRdb copy is restricted to in-frame clones and leaves out a portion. This sample has 200,000 to 250,000 clones, with 84% found just once. Sequencing was performed on peripheral blood. Every receptor here comes from a woman older than 75 with COVID-19, enrolled during active disease.

Comment on this clone: Other DNA variants within this sample encode the same CDR3. V is TRBV12-3 or TRBV12-4 and J is TRBJ1-2, with D unclear. With 8 bases removed from V and 1 base from J, the gap between germline ends came to 5 bases. There are 11 residues in the CDR3. CDR3 DNA: TGTGCCAGCGGCGGTAACTATGGCTACACCTTC. Its translation is CASGGNYGYTF.

This clone has a single count. The chain combines TRBV27 with TRBJ1-2; no clear D. The CDR3 is made up of 13 amino acids. V gave up 2 bases and J gave up 5 bases, with 9 bases separating them. The germline V gene has CDR1 MNHEY and CDR2 SMNVEV (reference sequence). CDR3 in amino acids: CASSLGRRYGYTF. The CDR3 DNA reads as TGTGCCAGCAGTTTAGGCAGGAGGTATGGCTACACCTTC.

The chain is built from TRBV19 and TRBJ1-4; 8 nucleotides agree with TRBD1. V shed 5 bases, J shed 5 bases, and the junction held 4 bases outside the gene matches. CDR1 is LNHDA and CDR2 is SQIVND in the germline V gene (reference sequence). The CDR3 is 14 residues long. The CDR3 DNA follows: TGTGCCAGTAGTCCAGGACAGGGAAATGAAAAACTGTTTTTT. It yields the protein CASSPGQGNEKLFF.

The chain carries TRBV9 and TRBJ2-1; D is undetermined. Germline values: CDR1 SGDLS, CDR2 YYNGEE. V lost 3 bases, J lost 9 bases, and 10 bases lay in between. CDR3 size: 12 residues. CDR3: CASSAGPGEQFF. The CDR3 DNA sequence: TGTGCCAGCAGCGCCGGCCCAGGTGAGCAGTTCTTC.

The chain's CDR3 is CASSPGQNQPQHF. The CDR3 DNA sequence: TGTGCCAGCTCACCGGGACAGAATCAGCCCCAGCATTTT. V is TRBV18 and J is TRBJ1-5, with 7 bases identical to TRBD1. Germline V lookup: CDR1 KGHSH, CDR2 LQKENI. J lost 4 bases, V lost 3 bases, and 0 bases had no gene match. The CDR3 consists of 13 residues. Complete variable domain (other parts from reference TRBV18 and TRBJ1-5): NAGVMQNPRHLVRRRGQEARLRCSPMKGHSHVYWYRQLPEEGLKFMVYLQKENIIDESGMPKERFSAEFPKEGPSILRIQQVVRGDSAAYFCASSPGQNQPQHFGDGTRLSIL.

This clone appeared a single time. V usage is TRBV7-9 and J usage is TRBJ1-1; possibly TRBD1 for D (6 bases). V was trimmed by 4 bases and J by 1 base, leaving 16 bases between them. Per the germline V gene, CDR1 is SEHNR and CDR2 is FQNEAQ (reference sequence). The CDR3 contains 16 residues. The CDR3 nucleotides are TGTGCCAGCAGCTCACCGGGGCGGGGGCGGAACACTGAAGCTTTCTTT. It specifies CASSSPGRGRNTEAFF.

The chain joins TRBV6-5 to TRBJ2-2; TRBD2 matches 7 bases. This CDR3 is 15 amino acids long. Trimming cost V 3 bases and J 4 bases; bases outside gene matches: 5. The germline CDR1 and CDR2 sequences are MNHEY and SVGAGI. The CDR3 region has the DNA TGTGCCAGCAGTTATTGGGGGGGTTCCACCGGGGAGCTGTTTTTT. Amino acids: CASSYWGGSTGELFF.

The rearrangement uses TRBV30 and TRBJ1-1; 8 bases are shared with TRBD1. This CDR3 is built from 13 residues. Germline V gene data show CDR1 as GTSNPN and CDR2 as SVGIG (reference sequence). J was trimmed by 1 base and V by 7 bases; bases with no gene match: 5. The CDR3 coding sequence is TGTGCCTACTCCGGACAGGGGAACACTGAAGCTTTCTTT. Protein sequence: CAYSGQGNTEAFF.

The chain joins TRBV6-5 to TRBJ1-2; 7 bases are shared with TRBD1. Germline CDR1 and CDR2: MNHEY and SVGAGI. With V trimmed by 6 bases and J by 1 base, 8 bases remained unmatched. This CDR3 has 15 residues. CDR3 in amino acids: CASRRRGQLNYGYTF. CDR3 in DNA: TGTGCCAGCAGAAGAAGGGGGCAGCTTAACTATGGCTACACCTTC.